The rows below give T cell receptor beta chains drawn from one sample of a study of regulatory T cells in long-lasting Graves disease. One entry per CDR3 protein, called by TCRdb with MiXCR from the multiplex PCR reads. The sample carries roughly 470,000 distinct CDR3 sequences, less than 25% recorded once. The source material was peripheral blood mononuclear cells (PBMCs), sampled when the disease was refractory, from a patient treated with antithyroid drugs. These receptors were obtained from a female donor with Graves disease. Each CDR3 is given with its conserved first and last residue. A D gene is named only where the DNA matches it firmly. Clone size appears in some rows only: once, few, many, or a class for an expanded clone.

v_gene	j_gene	d_gene	abundance	CDR3nt	CDR3aa
TRBV12-3/TRBV12-4	TRBJ1-2	TRBD1	many	TGTGCCAGCAGTGGCTCCCAGGGGGCGAACTATGGCTACACCTTC	CASSGSQGANYGYTF
TRBV30	TRBJ2-7	.	few	TGTGCCTGGAGCATCGAGAGCGCAACCTACGAGCAGTACTTC	CAWSIESATYEQYF
TRBV6-5	TRBJ2-6	TRBD1	many	TGTGCCAGCAGTTCCTCCCGTGCGACAGGGGGAGTATCTGGGGCCAACGTCCTGACTTTC	CASSSSRATGGVSGANVLTF
TRBV28	TRBJ1-2	.	many	TGTGCCAGCAGTGGGCTGATCGGGTACAGCGAGGGCTACACCTTC	CASSGLIGYSEGYTF
TRBV29-1	TRBJ1-1	.	many	TGCAGCGCCCAAGGACAGAGAAACACTGAAGCTTTCTTT	CSAQGQRNTEAFF
TRBV2	TRBJ1-5	.	many	TGTGCCAGCAGTGTGAGACCCAATCAGCCCCAGCATTTT	CASSVRPNQPQHF
TRBV7-9	TRBJ2-7	TRBD1	many	TGTGCCAGCAGTTTAGGGACAGGACCCTCCTACGAGCAGTACTTC	CASSLGTGPSYEQYF
TRBV7-2	TRBJ2-7	TRBD2	many	TGTGCCAGCAGCCCCACTGGTAGCGGGAGACCGGACTTC	CASSPTGSGRPDF
TRBV20-1	TRBJ1-1	.	few	TGCAGTATTAGACCCCGAGCTTTCTTT	CSIRPRAFF
TRBV15	TRBJ1-2	.	many	TGTGCCACCAGCCACCGGGGGGGCGGAAAAAACTATGGCTACACCTTC	CATSHRGGGKNYGYTF
TRBV20-1	TRBJ2-7	TRBD2	many	TGCAGTGCTAGAGATCTGCCTAGCGGAAATTACGAGCAGTACTTC	CSARDLPSGNYEQYF
TRBV2	TRBJ2-3	.	.	TGTGCCAGCAGTGAAAGGGGCCGGGCCACAGATACGCAGTATTTT	CASSERGRATDTQYF
TRBV12-3/TRBV12-4	TRBJ2-7	.	many	TGTGCCAGCAGTTTTGCGGGGCTCTCCTACGAACAGTACTTC	CASSFAGLSYEQYF
TRBV2	TRBJ2-7	.	.	TGTGCCAGCACCGAAGGCCTCTACGGGCAGTACTTC	CASTEGLYGQYF
TRBV19	TRBJ2-1	TRBD2	few	TGTGCCAGTAGAAAAGGGGAGGGAACTTCGAGGAATGAGCAGTTCTTC	CASRKGEGTSRNEQFF
TRBV6-4	TRBJ2-1	TRBD2	.	TGTGCCAGGGGGGGGGTGTGCAATGAGCAGTTCTTC	CARGGVCNEQFF
TRBV7-2	TRBJ2-4	.	many	TGTGCCAGCAGCCTTAAAAACATTCAGTACTTC	CASSLKNIQYF
TRBV27	TRBJ2-1	.	.	TGTGCCAGCACCTTAGGGTCGAGCTCCTACAATGAGCAGTTCTTC	CASTLGSSSYNEQFF
TRBV6-1	TRBJ1-5	TRBD1	.	TGTGCCAGCCATAATAGACCTAGGGGGACAGACAATCAGCCCCAGCATTTT	CASHNRPRGTDNQPQHF
TRBV20-1	TRBJ2-7	.	.	TGCAGTGCTAGAGATCTAGGAGCCTACGAGCAGTACTTC	CSARDLGAYEQYF
TRBV28	TRBJ2-7	.	few	TGTGCCAGCAGGGAGGATATCTACGAGCAGTACTTC	CASREDIYEQYF
TRBV18	TRBJ2-5	TRBD1	.	TGTGCCAGCTCACCGGGGGACAGGGCTTTCGAGACCCAGTACTTC	CASSPGDRAFETQYF
TRBV10-3	TRBJ1-4	TRBD1	many	TGTGCCATCAGTGAGTCAGCCAGGGGGCGCGAAAAACTGTTTTTT	CAISESARGREKLFF
TRBV12-3/TRBV12-4	TRBJ1-1	.	many	TGTGCCAGCAGCCTACAGGCTCCGAACACTGAAGCTTTCTTT	CASSLQAPNTEAFF
TRBV6-2/TRBV6-3	TRBJ1-4	.	.	TGTGCCAGCAGTGAAAACCCCCTAGGTGAAAAACTGTTTTTT	CASSENPLGEKLFF
TRBV6-1	TRBJ1-5	.	many	TGTGCCAGCAGCGAAGGTTCGTATGGGAATCAGCCCCAGCATTTT	CASSEGSYGNQPQHF
TRBV30	TRBJ1-1	.	.	TGTGCCTGGCTGAAGGCATTTAACACTGAAGCTTTCTTT	CAWLKAFNTEAFF
TRBV13	TRBJ2-5	TRBD2	.	TGTACCAGCAGCACGGGACTAGCGGGAGGAGAGACCCAGTACTTC	CTSSTGLAGGETQYF
TRBV6-5	TRBJ2-5	TRBD2	many	TGTGCCAGCAGTTACGGGGTAGCGGGACGTAGACAGACCCAGTACTTC	CASSYGVAGRRQTQYF
TRBV29-1	TRBJ2-1	.	.	TGCAGCGTTGAAGTGGGCTATGAGCAGTTCTTC	CSVEVGYEQFF
TRBV9	TRBJ2-5	.	many	TGTGCCAGCACCAAAGACACATCGAATGTAGAGACCCAGTACTTC	CASTKDTSNVETQYF
TRBV7-9	TRBJ1-1	.	few	TGTGCCAGCAGCTCTGGACCCAATTGGGCTTTCTTT	CASSSGPNWAFF
TRBV3-1	TRBJ2-7	.	many	TGTGCCAGCAGCCAAGTCGACGAGCAGTACTTC	CASSQVDEQYF
TRBV6-1	TRBJ2-2	.	few	TGTGCCAGCACTGGGGGAGCCGGGGAGCTGTTTTTT	CASTGGAGELFF
TRBV5-6	TRBJ2-7	.	few	TGTGCCAGCAGCCACGGGACAAGGCCGGACGAGCAGTACTTC	CASSHGTRPDEQYF
TRBV20-1	TRBJ2-7	TRBD2	few	TGCAGTGTTCTACTAGCGGGAGTATACGAGCAGTACTTC	CSVLLAGVYEQYF